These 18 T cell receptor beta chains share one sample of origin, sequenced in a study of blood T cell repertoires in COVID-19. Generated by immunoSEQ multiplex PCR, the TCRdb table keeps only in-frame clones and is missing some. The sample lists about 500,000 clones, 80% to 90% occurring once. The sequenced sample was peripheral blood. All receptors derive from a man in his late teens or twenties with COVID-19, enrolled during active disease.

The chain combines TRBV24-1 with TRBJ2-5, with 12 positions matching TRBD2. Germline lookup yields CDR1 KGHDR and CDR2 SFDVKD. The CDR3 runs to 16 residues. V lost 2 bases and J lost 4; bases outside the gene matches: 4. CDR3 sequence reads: CATSDSWTSGTETQYF. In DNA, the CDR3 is TGTGCCACCAGTGATTCCTGGACTAGCGGGACAGAGACCCAGTACTTC.

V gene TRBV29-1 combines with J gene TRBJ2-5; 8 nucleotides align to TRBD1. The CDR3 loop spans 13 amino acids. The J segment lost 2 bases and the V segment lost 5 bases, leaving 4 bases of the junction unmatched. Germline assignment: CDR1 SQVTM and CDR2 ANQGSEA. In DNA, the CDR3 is TGCAGCGTTTCTACAGGGGGTCAAGAGACCCAGTACTTC. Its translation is CSVSTGGQETQYF.

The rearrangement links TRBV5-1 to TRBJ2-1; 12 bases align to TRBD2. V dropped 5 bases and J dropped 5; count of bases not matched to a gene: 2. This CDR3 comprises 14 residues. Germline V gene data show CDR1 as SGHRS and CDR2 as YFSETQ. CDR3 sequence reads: CASRTSGSHNEQFF. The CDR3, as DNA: TGCGCCAGCAGGACTAGCGGGAGCCACAATGAGCAGTTCTTC.

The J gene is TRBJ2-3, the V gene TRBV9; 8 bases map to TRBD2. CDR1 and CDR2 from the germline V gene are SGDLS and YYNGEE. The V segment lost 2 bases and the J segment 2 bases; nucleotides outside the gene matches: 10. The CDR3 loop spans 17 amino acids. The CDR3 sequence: CASSVHGGGLSTDTQYF. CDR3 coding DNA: TGTGCCAGCAGCGTTCATGGCGGGGGGCTATCCACAGATACGCAGTATTTT.

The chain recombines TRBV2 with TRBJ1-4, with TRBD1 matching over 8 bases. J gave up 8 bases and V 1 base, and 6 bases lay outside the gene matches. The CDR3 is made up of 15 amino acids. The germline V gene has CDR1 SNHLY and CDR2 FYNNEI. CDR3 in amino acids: CASSEGDRGGEKLFF. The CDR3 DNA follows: TGTGCCAGCAGTGAAGGAGACAGGGGAGGGGAAAAACTGTTTTTT.

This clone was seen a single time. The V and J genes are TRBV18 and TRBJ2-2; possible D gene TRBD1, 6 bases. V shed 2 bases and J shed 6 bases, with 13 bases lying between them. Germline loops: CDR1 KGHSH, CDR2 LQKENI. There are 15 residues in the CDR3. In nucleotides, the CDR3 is TGTGCCAGCTCACCAAAGGCAGGGGCATCCGGGGAGCTGTTTTTT. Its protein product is CASSPKAGASGELFF.

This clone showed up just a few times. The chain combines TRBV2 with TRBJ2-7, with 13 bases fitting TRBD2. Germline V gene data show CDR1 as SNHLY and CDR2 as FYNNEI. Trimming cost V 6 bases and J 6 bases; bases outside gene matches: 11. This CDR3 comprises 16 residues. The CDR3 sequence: CASREGLAGTVGEQYF. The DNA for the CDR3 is TGTGCCAGCAGGGAGGGACTAGCGGGAACCGTGGGCGAGCAGTACTTC. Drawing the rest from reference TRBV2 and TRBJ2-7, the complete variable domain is EPEVTQTPSHQVTQMGQEVILRCVPISNHLYFYWYRQILGQKVEFLVSFYNNEISEKSEIFDDQFSVERPDGSNFTLKIRSTKLEDSAMYFCASREGLAGTVGEQYFGPGTRLTVT.

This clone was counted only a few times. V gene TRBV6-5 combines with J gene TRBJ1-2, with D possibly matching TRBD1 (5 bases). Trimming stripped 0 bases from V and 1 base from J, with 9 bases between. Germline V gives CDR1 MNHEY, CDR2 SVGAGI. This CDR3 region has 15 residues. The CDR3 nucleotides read TGTGCCAGCAGTTACTCCCCGACAGTTAACTATGGCTACACCTTC. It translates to CASSYSPTVNYGYTF.

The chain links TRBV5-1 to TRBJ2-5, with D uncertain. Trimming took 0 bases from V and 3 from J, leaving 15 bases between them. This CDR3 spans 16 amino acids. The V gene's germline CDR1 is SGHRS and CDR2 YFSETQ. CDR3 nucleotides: TGCGCCAGCAGCTTGGCCACAGCTGGGCCCGAAGAGACCCAGTACTTC. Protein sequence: CASSLATAGPEETQYF.

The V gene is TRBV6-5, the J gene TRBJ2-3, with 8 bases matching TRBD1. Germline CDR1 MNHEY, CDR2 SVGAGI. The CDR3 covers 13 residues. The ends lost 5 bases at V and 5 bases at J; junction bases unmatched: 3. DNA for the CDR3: TGTGCCAGCAGTAACACAGGGGGAGATACGCAGTATTTT. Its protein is CASSNTGGDTQYF.

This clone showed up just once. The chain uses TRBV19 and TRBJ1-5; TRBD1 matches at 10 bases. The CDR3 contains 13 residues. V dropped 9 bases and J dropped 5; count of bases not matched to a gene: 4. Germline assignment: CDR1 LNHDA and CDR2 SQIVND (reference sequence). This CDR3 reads CASLGQGDQPQHF. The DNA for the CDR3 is TGTGCCAGCCTCGGACAGGGGGATCAGCCCCAGCATTTT.

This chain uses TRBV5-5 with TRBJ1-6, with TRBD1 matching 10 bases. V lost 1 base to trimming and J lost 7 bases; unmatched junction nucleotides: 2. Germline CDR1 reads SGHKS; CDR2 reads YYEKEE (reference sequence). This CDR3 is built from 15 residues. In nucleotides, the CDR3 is TGTGCCAGCAGCTTGCGACAGGGGGCAAATTCACCCCTCCACTTT. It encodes CASSLRQGANSPLHF.

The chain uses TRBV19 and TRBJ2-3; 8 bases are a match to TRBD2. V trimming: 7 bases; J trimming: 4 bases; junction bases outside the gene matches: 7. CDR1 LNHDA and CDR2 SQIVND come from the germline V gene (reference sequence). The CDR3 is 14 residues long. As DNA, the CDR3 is TGTGCCAGTAACCGGGAGGGCCCGGCAGATACGCAGTATTTT. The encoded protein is CASNREGPADTQYF.

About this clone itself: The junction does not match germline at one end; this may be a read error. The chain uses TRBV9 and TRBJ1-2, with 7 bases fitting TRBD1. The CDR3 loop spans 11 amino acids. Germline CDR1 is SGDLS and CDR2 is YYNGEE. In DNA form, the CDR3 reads TGTGCCAGCAGCAGCCGGGACAGAGCCATTTTC. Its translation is CASSSRDRAIF.

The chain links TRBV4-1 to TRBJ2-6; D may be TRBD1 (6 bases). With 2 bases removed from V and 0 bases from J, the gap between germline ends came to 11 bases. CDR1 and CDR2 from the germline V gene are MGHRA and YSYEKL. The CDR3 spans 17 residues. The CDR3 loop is CASSQRTASSGANVLTF. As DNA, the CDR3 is TGCGCCAGCAGCCAACGGACAGCTTCCTCTGGGGCCAACGTCCTGACTTTC.

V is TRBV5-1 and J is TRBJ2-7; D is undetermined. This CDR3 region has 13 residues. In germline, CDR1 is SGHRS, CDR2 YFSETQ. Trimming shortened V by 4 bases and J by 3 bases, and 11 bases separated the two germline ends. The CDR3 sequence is CASSPHLSYEQYF. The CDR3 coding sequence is TGCGCCAGCAGCCCCCATTTGAGCTACGAGCAGTACTTC.

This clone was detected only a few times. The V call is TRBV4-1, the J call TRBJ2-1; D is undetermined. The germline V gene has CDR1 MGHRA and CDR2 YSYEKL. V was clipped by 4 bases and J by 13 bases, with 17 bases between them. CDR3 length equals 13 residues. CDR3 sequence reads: CASSRQAQDPQFF. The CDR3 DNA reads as TGCGCCAGCAGCCGACAAGCCCAGGATCCTCAGTTCTTC.

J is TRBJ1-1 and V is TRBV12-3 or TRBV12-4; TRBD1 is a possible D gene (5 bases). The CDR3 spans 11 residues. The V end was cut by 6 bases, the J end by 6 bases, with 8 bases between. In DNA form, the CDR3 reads TGTGCCAGCAGCAGGGTCTCTGAAGCTTTCTTT. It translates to CASSRVSEAFF.